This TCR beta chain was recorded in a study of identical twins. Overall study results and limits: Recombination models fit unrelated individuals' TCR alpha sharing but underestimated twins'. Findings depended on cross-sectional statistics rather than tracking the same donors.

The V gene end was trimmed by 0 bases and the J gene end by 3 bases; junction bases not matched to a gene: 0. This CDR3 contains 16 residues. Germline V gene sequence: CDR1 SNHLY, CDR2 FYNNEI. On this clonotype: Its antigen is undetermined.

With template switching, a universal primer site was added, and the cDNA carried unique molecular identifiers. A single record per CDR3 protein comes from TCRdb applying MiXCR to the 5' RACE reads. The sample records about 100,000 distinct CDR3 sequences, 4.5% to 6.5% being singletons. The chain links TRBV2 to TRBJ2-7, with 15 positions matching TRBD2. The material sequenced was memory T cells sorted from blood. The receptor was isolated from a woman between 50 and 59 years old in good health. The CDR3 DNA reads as TGTGCCAGCAGTGAAGCGGGACTAGCGGGAGGCTACGAGCAGTACTTC. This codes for CASSEAGLAGGYEQYF.